The entry below gives a single T cell receptor (beta chain) sequence along with its context. The antigen is undetermined. These data come from a study of cytomegalovirus exposure and HLA in healthy donors. Study-wide results and limits: In a later analysis, TCR beta V- and J-gene trimming was associated with a missense DCLRE1C variant. A later analysis found common viral pathogens apparently linked to several of the most significant clusters. A later analysis linked around 15,000 TCR beta sequences to HLA alleles at 0.05 false discovery rate.

The PCR contained 60 Vbeta and 13 Jbeta primers. Generated by immunoSEQ multiplex PCR, the TCRdb table keeps only in-frame clones and is missing some. Of approximately 160,000 clones listed, around 80% are singletons. Material: PBMCs. The receptor's source is a male donor in good health and CMV-seronegative.

The CDR3 DNA is TGTGCCAGCAGCTTGAGCGATACGCAGTATTTT. Its translation is CASSLSDTQYF. This chain joins TRBV5-4 and TRBJ2-3; no clear D. Trimming pared 1 base from V and 6 bases from J, leaving 3 bases between. Germline V CDR1 and CDR2: SGHNT, YYREEE (reference sequence). The CDR3 is 11 amino acids. Based on the CDR3 plus reference TRBV5-4 and TRBJ2-3, the full variable domain is ETGVTQSPTHLIKTRGQQVTLRCSSQSGHNTVSWYQQALGQGPQFIFQYYREEENGRGNFPPRFSGLQFPNYSSELNVNALELDDSALYLCASSLSDTQYFGPGTRLTVL.